Listed below are T cell receptor beta chains from one sample, sequenced in a study of identical twins. TCRdb itself ran the 5' RACE reads through MiXCR, one entry per CDR3 protein. The table shows a few hundred thousand distinct CDR3 sequences, with 12% occurring only once. The sample was also reused in another study, on yellow fever vaccine responses in identical twins.

The sequenced material came from memory (CD45RO+) T cells sorted from blood. The receptor source for this set is a woman between 18 and 29 years old in good health. The CDR3 runs from the conserved cysteine through the conserved F or W. The D gene is left open where the match is weak. A clone size is listed for some rows: how often the clone was seen (once, few, many), or a class if it is expanded.

TGTGCCAGCAGCGTAGGGGGGTTCCGCGGGTCAGAAGAGACCCAGTACTTC	CASSVGGFRGSEETQYF	-	TRBV9	-	TRBJ2-5
TGTGCCAGCAGCCAAGGGGGATCCTACGAGCAGTACTTC	CASSQGGSYEQYF	many	TRBV4-2	-	TRBJ2-7
TGTGCCAGCAGCTTACCACAGGGGGCGGGCCACGAGCAGTACTTC	CASSLPQGAGHEQYF	-	TRBV7-9	TRBD1	TRBJ2-7
TGTGCCAGCAGCAAGGACAGGCCACACGAGCAGTACTTC	CASSKDRPHEQYF	few	TRBV5-4	TRBD1	TRBJ2-7
TGTGCCAGCAGGACGATCCGAGGACTAGCGGGAGGAACAGAGACCCAGTACTTC	CASRTIRGLAGGTETQYF	-	TRBV2	TRBD2	TRBJ2-5
TGTGCCAGCAGCTTCGACTACGATCCCTACAATGAGCAGTTCTTC	CASSFDYDPYNEQFF	few	TRBV5-8	-	TRBJ2-1
TGTGCCAGCAGTCCCCCCCCTAGGGTGGACTATGGCTACACCTTC	CASSPPPRVDYGYTF	-	TRBV28	-	TRBJ1-2
TGCAGTGCCCCCCCAGCTAGCGGGGAAGATACGCAGTATTTT	CSAPPASGEDTQYF	-	TRBV20-1	TRBD2	TRBJ2-3
TGTGCCAGCAGCCCTCTGGAAAGCGGGGGGGCAGGAAAAAACATTCAGTACTTC	CASSPLESGGAGKNIQYF	-	TRBV7-6	TRBD2	TRBJ2-4
TGTGCCAGTAGTGAATTGAGAAATGAGCAGTTCTTC	CASSELRNEQFF	few	TRBV19	-	TRBJ2-1
TGTGCCAGTAGTCCAGACCTGAGGCAGACCCAGTACTTC	CASSPDLRQTQYF	-	TRBV19	-	TRBJ2-5
TGTGCCAGCAGCCAAGAGGGGGCTCGGGGGAGTGAGCAGTTCTTC	CASSQEGARGSEQFF	few	TRBV3-1	-	TRBJ2-1
TGTGCCAGCAGAGAGGGACAGGGGGCGGATGAGCAGTTCTTC	CASREGQGADEQFF	many	TRBV6-4	TRBD1	TRBJ2-1
TGTGCCAGCAGTTCAGGACAGGGCGGCTATGGCTACACCTTC	CASSSGQGGYGYTF	few	TRBV6-5	TRBD1	TRBJ1-2
TGCAGCGCTAGACTAGCGAAAGGTGGAGAGACCCAGTACTTC	CSARLAKGGETQYF	-	TRBV29-1	TRBD2	TRBJ2-5
TGTGCCAGCAATGCCCGGAGTGGGGGGGCCAACGTCCTGACTTTC	CASNARSGGANVLTF	-	TRBV3-1	-	TRBJ2-6
TGTGCCAGCAGTGACTCGAGGGGTGCAGATACGCAGTATTTT	CASSDSRGADTQYF	many	TRBV6-4	-	TRBJ2-3
TGCAGCGTTGAGGGCTATTCAGGAGGAGAGACCCAGTACTTC	CSVEGYSGGETQYF	many	TRBV29-1	-	TRBJ2-5
TGCGCCAGCAGCTTGGCCGGGAGCTCCCCCACAGATACGCAGTATTTT	CASSLAGSSPTDTQYF	-	TRBV5-1	-	TRBJ2-3
TGTGCCAGCAGCCACGCAACTAGCTACGAGCAGTACTTC	CASSHATSYEQYF	-	TRBV5-6	-	TRBJ2-7
TGTGCCATCAGTAGGGACAGTAACGAGCAGTACTTC	CAISRDSNEQYF	-	TRBV10-3	TRBD1	TRBJ2-7
TGCGCCAGCGCCAGCGGGACCTACACAGATACGCAGTATTTT	CASASGTYTDTQYF	-	TRBV5-1	TRBD2	TRBJ2-3
TGTGCCAGCAGCTTGGACAGGGGGCTGACAGATACGCAGTATTTT	CASSLDRGLTDTQYF	-	TRBV5-4	TRBD1	TRBJ2-3
TGTGCCAGCAGCTTATCCCGGGGGGCCATAAGCTCCTACAATGAGCAGTTCTTC	CASSLSRGAISSYNEQFF	-	TRBV11-2	-	TRBJ2-1
TGCAGTGCTTCCCTACCCGGGACCGCTTCCAATGAGCAGTTCTTC	CSASLPGTASNEQFF	-	TRBV20-1	-	TRBJ2-1
TGCGCCAGCCAGGCCCGTACAAGGGTCGGGACAGATACGCAGTATTTT	CASQARTRVGTDTQYF	few	TRBV5-1	-	TRBJ2-3
TGTGCCAGCAGCTCCCGGGGCTCTAGCACAGATACGCAGTATTTT	CASSSRGSSTDTQYF	few	TRBV7-2	-	TRBJ2-3
TGTGCCAGCAGTTCCCAGACTGGCGTGGGCGGGGAGCTGTTTTTT	CASSSQTGVGGELFF	few	TRBV12-3/TRBV12-4	-	TRBJ2-2
TGTGCCAGCAGCTTGCGGCAGACATTCTCCTACGAGCAGTACTTC	CASSLRQTFSYEQYF	few	TRBV5-6	-	TRBJ2-7
TGTGCCAGCAGCCTAGGACGAGACCGGGACACTGAAGCTTTCTTT	CASSLGRDRDTEAFF	many	TRBV27	-	TRBJ1-1
TGTGCCAGCAGCCAGGCGAACAGGGGGTATTCACCCCTCCACTTT	CASSQANRGYSPLHF	few	TRBV3-1	TRBD1	TRBJ1-6